The 18 T cell receptor beta chains below come from one sample, sequenced in a study of cytotoxic CD8 clonotypes in ibrutinib-treated CLL. Using immunoSEQ multiplex PCR, the repertoire was profiled, and TCRdb retains in-frame clones only, with some absent. Here the sample spans over 65,000 clones, roughly 77% being singletons. This sample comprised PBMCs, obtained after 12 months of ibrutinib treatment. The source of these receptors is a human donor with chronic lymphocytic leukemia.

This clone occurred once. The chain recombines TRBV10-2 with TRBJ2-7; 9 bases line up with TRBD1. Losses at the gene ends were 3 bases for V and 1 base for J; bases not matched to a gene: 13. The CDR3 consists of 18 residues. The V gene's germline CDR1 is WSHSY and CDR2 SAAADI. CDR3 sequence (DNA): TGCGCCAGCAGTGACCCTACACAGGGGGCAAAAATTTCCTACGAGCAGTACTTC. Its protein product is CASSDPTQGAKISYEQYF.

This sequence joins TRBV6-1 and TRBJ1-5, with D perhaps TRBD1 (5 bases). With 6 bases removed from V and 1 base from J, the gap between germline ends came to 13 bases. Germline lookup yields CDR1 MNHNS and CDR2 SASEGT. This CDR3 contains 15 residues. This CDR3 reads CASRGGDASNQPQHF. The CDR3 bases are TGTGCCAGCAGAGGAGGGGATGCAAGCAATCAGCCCCAGCATTTT.

For this clone: One end of the junction varies from germline; a read error may be responsible. The chain joins TRBV7-7 to TRBJ2-5, with D possibly being TRBD1 (6 bases). CDR1 is SSHAT, CDR2 FNYEAQ, per germline (reference sequence). The CDR3 loop spans 14 amino acids. CDR3 sequence reads: CASSLGQSRETQYF. In DNA form, the CDR3 reads TGTGCTAGCAGCTTAGGACAGAGCCGAGAGACCCAGTACTTC.

V is TRBV30 and J is TRBJ1-2, with D tentatively TRBD1 (5 bases). The CDR3 is 16 residues long. Germline CDR1 GTSNPN, CDR2 SVGIG (reference sequence). V was shortened by 3 bases and J by 2 bases, with 19 bases between the two germline ends. Written as DNA, the CDR3 is TGTGCCTGGAGCGCTCGCTCGGTTCAGGGCAACTATGGCTACACCTTC. Amino acid sequence: CAWSARSVQGNYGYTF.

The V gene is TRBV5-1, the J gene TRBJ2-7, with 8 positions matching TRBD1. This CDR3 region has 15 residues. Germline assignment: CDR1 SGHRS and CDR2 YFSETQ. V dropped 4 bases and J dropped 5; count of bases not matched to a gene: 11. CDR3 sequence reads: CASSLAGQDVHEQYF. The CDR3 bases are TGCGCCAGCAGCCTCGCGGGACAGGACGTCCACGAGCAGTACTTC.

This clone was seen at least ten times. This chain joins TRBV28 and TRBJ2-7; 8 nucleotides align to TRBD2. The V gene end was trimmed by 10 bases and the J gene end by 3 bases; junction bases not matched to a gene: 11. The germline V gene encodes CDR1 MDHEN and CDR2 SYDVKM. This CDR3 contains 14 residues. The CDR3 DNA sequence: TGTGCCACCCGGCGGGGTAGCGGGGTCTACGAGCAGTACTTC. Encoded protein: CATRRGSGVYEQYF.

The chain is built from TRBV20-1 and TRBJ2-4, with D perhaps matching TRBD1 or TRBD2 (5 bases each). Germline lookup yields CDR1 DFQATT and CDR2 SNEGSKA (reference sequence). The CDR3 runs 10 residues. Trimming stripped 3 bases from V and 11 bases from J, with 8 bases between. The chain's CDR3 is CSARGDLQYF. DNA for the CDR3: TGCAGTGCTAGGGGGGACCTTCAGTACTTC.

V is TRBV9 and J is TRBJ2-7; 9 nucleotides agree with TRBD1. CDR3 length: 16 residues. Germline lookup yields CDR1 SGDLS and CDR2 YYNGEE. V shed 3 bases, J shed 12 bases, and the junction held 19 bases outside the gene matches. The CDR3 DNA follows: TGTGCCAGCAGCGGAGGACAGGGGCGAATACCCACCCGCCTGTACTTC. It translates to CASSGGQGRIPTRLYF.

The V call is TRBV6-6, the J call TRBJ2-1; the D gene is possibly TRBD2 (6 bases). The CDR3 covers 13 residues. The V gene's germline CDR1 is MNHNY and CDR2 SVGAGI (reference sequence). V was shortened by 7 bases and J by 8 bases, with 15 bases between the two germline ends. CDR3 loop: CASTRGAIDEQFF. In DNA, the CDR3 is TGTGCCAGCACCCGCGGGGCAATCGATGAGCAGTTCTTC.

The chain combines TRBV16 with TRBJ2-1; D remains unclear. The CDR3 length is 15 residues. Looked up from germline, CDR1 is KGHSY and CDR2 is FQNENV. Trimming removed 0 bases at V and 3 bases at J, with 9 bases between. CDR3 sequence: CASSQSAPYYNEQFF. The CDR3 region has the DNA TGTGCCAGCAGCCAATCGGCCCCCTACTACAATGAGCAGTTCTTC.

This clone turned up a few times. The chain is built from TRBV7-2 and TRBJ1-1, with D hard to call. V was trimmed by 5 bases and J by 3 bases, leaving 19 bases between them. The CDR3 is made up of 16 amino acids. Germline CDR1 is SGHTA and CDR2 is FQGNSA. CDR3 residues: CASSPPTISSYTEAFF. In nucleotides, the CDR3 is TGTGCCAGCAGCCCACCCACCATCAGCAGCTACACTGAAGCTTTCTTT.

The V and J genes are TRBV9 and TRBJ2-3; D could derive from TRBD1 or TRBD2 (5 bases each). The CDR3 is 13 amino acids. Germline loops: CDR1 SGDLS, CDR2 YYNGEE. Trimming cost V 2 bases and J 10 bases, with 14 bases left between them. The CDR3 protein is CASSVGTNLAQYF. As DNA, the CDR3 is TGTGCCAGCAGCGTGGGGACCAATCTAGCGCAGTATTTT.

A note on this clone: At one end the junction does not follow the germline gene, possibly because of a read error. The V gene is TRBV9, the J gene TRBJ2-2; D uncertain. Germline CDR1 SGDLS, CDR2 YYNGEE. The CDR3 contains 13 residues. CDR3 amino acids: CASASTNTGELFF. In DNA form, the CDR3 reads TGTGCCAGCGCCTCGACGAATACCGGGGAGCTGTTTTTT.

The V call is TRBV7-4, the J call TRBJ1-3; possibly TRBD1 for D (6 bases). Trimming cost V 4 bases and J 2 bases, with 12 bases left between them. This CDR3 spans 15 amino acids. Germline V lookup: CDR1 SGHVT, CDR2 SQSDAQ. DNA for the CDR3: TGTGCCAGCAGCTATCCCCGGACAGCTGGAAACACCATATATTTT. This gives the protein CASSYPRTAGNTIYF.

The V and J genes are TRBV30 and TRBJ2-7, with D hard to call. This CDR3 is 13 amino acids long. The germline V gene has CDR1 GTSNPN and CDR2 SVGIG (reference sequence). The V end was cut by 2 bases, the J end by 3 bases, with 11 bases between. CDR3 sequence: CAWSLGQYYEQYF. The CDR3 nucleotides are TGTGCCTGGAGTTTAGGGCAGTACTACGAGCAGTACTTC.

CDR3 region: CASSYWGEQYF. For the CDR3, the DNA is TGTGCCAGCAGTTACTGGGGGGAGCAGTACTTC. This rearrangement joins TRBV6-6 to TRBJ2-7, with D perhaps given as TRBD1 or TRBD2 (5 bases each). CDR3 length: 11 amino acids. In germline, CDR1 is MNHNY, CDR2 SVGAGI (reference sequence). Trimming shortened V by 1 base and J by 7 bases, and 5 bases separated the two germline ends.

The chain uses TRBV4-3 and TRBJ2-5; 11 bases match TRBD2. The CDR3 spans 18 residues. In germline, CDR1 is LGHNA, CDR2 YSLEER. With 0 bases clipped from V and 0 bases from J, the junction kept 6 bases outside the gene matches. The CDR3 here is CASSQDLAGGPYQETQYF. The CDR3 coding sequence is TGCGCCAGCAGCCAAGATCTAGCGGGGGGACCGTACCAAGAGACCCAGTACTTC.

The chain is built from TRBV18 and TRBJ2-7, with 8 bases fitting TRBD2. The CDR3 length is 16 residues. CDR1 is KGHSH and CDR2 is LQKENI in the germline V gene. V was pared by 1 base and J by 0 bases, with 5 bases of the junction left unmatched. CDR3 nucleotide sequence: TGTGCCAGCTCACCACGGGGTAGCGGGGCCTCCTACGAGCAGTACTTC. Amino acid sequence: CASSPRGSGASYEQYF.